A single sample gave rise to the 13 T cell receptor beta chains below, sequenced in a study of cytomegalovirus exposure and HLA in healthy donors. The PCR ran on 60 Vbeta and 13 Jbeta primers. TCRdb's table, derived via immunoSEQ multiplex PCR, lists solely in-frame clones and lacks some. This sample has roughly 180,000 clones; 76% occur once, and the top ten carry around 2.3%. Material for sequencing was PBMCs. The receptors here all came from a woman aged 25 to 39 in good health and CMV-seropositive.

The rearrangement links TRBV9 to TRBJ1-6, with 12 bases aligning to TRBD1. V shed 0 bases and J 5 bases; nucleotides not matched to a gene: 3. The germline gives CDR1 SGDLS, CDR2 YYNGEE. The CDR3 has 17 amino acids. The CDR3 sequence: CASSVGGQGADNSPLHF. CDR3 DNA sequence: TGTGCCAGCAGCGTAGGGGGACAGGGGGCCGATAATTCACCCCTCCACTTT.

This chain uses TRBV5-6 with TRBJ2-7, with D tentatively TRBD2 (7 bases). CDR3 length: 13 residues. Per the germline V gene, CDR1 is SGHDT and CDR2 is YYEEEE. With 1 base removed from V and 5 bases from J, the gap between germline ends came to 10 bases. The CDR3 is CASSLRGANEQYF. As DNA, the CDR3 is TGTGCCAGCAGCTTGCGGGGGGCGAACGAGCAGTACTTC.

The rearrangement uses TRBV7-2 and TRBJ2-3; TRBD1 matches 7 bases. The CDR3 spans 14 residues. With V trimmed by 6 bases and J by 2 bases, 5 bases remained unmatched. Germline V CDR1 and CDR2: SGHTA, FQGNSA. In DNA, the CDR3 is TGTGCCAGCAGTAAGACAGGGTACACAGATACGCAGTATTTT. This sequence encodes CASSKTGYTDTQYF.

In nucleotides, the CDR3 is TGTGCCAGCAGTGGTACGGGGGGATTTCAAGAGACCCAGTACTTC. Translating it yields CASSGTGGFQETQYF. This sequence joins TRBV2 and TRBJ2-5; the match to TRBD2 covers 7 bases. The V and J ends lost 4 bases and 2 bases, in that order; junction bases with no gene match: 7. CDR3 size: 15 residues. The V gene's germline CDR1 is SNHLY and CDR2 FYNNEI.

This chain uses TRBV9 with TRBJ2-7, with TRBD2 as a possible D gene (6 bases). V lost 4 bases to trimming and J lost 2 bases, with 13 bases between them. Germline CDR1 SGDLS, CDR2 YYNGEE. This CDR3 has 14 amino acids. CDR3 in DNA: TGTGCCAGCAGCCCGGGGGACGGCACCTACGAGCAGTACTTC. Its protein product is CASSPGDGTYEQYF.

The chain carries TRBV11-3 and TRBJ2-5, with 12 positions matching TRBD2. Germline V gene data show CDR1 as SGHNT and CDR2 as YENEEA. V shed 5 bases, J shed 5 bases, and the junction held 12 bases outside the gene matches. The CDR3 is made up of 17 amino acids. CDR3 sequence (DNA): TGTGCCAGCAGCCCACGCGGGCTAGCGGGGGGGTTGGAGACCCAGTACTTC. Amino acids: CASSPRGLAGGLETQYF.

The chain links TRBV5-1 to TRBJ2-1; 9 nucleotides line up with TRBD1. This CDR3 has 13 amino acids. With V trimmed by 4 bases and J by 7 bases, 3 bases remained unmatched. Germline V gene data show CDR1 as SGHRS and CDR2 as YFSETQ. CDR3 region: CASSGGTGNEQFF. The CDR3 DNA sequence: TGCGCCAGCAGCGGGGGGACAGGGAATGAGCAGTTCTTC.

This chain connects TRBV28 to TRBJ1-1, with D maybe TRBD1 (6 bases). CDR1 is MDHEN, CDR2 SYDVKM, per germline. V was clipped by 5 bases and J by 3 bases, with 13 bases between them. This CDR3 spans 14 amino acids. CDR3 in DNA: TGTGCCAGCAGTCCCCAGGGGAAGGACACTGAAGCTTTCTTT. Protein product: CASSPQGKDTEAFF.

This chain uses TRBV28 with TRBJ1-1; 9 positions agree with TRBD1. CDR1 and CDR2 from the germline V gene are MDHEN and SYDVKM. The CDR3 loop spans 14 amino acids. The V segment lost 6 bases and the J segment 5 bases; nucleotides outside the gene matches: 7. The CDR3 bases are TGTGCCAGCAGCTCCGGGACAGGGACGACTGAAGCTTTCTTT. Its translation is CASSSGTGTTEAFF.

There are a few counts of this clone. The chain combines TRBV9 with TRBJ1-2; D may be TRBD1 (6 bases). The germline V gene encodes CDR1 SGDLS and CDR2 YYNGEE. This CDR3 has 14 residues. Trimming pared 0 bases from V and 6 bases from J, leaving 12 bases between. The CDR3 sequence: CASSVGSGDDGYTF. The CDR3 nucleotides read TGTGCCAGCAGCGTAGGGTCAGGGGATGATGGCTACACCTTC.

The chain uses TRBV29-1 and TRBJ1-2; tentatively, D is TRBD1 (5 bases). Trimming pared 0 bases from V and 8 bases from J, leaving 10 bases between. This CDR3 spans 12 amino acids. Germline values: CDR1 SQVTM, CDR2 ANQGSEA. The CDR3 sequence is CSVEDAGSGYTF. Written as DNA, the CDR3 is TGCAGCGTTGAAGATGCAGGGTCCGGCTACACCTTC.

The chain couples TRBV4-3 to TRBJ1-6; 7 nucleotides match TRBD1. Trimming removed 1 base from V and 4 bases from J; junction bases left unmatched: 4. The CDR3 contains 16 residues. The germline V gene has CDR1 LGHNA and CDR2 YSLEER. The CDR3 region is CASSQGRDRYNSPLHF. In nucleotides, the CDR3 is TGCGCCAGCAGCCAAGGCCGGGACAGATATAATTCACCCCTCCACTTT.

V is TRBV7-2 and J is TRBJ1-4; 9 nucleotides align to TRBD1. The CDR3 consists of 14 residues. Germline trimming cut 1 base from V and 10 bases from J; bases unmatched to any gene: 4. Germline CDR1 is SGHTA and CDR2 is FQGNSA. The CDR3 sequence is CASSLGDREGKLFF. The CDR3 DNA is TGTGCCAGCAGCTTAGGGGACAGGGAGGGAAAACTGTTTTTT.